This T cell receptor (beta chain) was captured in a study of shared clonotypes between healthy human individuals (dated by TCRdb to the early 2020s). Regarding the study in general: A couple of women and three men aged 18 to 49 years were included in the cohort. For each donor, CD4 naive and CD4 memory were each run on three plates, CD8 naive on two plates, and CD8 memory on one plate. To estimate repertoire size and how much clonotype sharing occurs between individuals, the study deeply sequenced the blood TCR repertoires of roughly 5 healthy adults. Libraries were prepared and TCR repertoires were sequenced by different laboratories using diverse techniques, in order to increase sequencing depth and limit assay-specific biases. Leukapheresis yielded between about 0.8 and 8.9 billion PBMCs per donor.

Using the deep immunoSEQ assay, TCR CDR3 regions were amplified from genomic DNA by multiplex PCR. Extracted genomic DNA from each cell subset was spread evenly across all wells of several immunoSEQ 96-well plates, with each plate serving as a replicate. For sorted subsets, approximately 200 ng of genomic DNA, equivalent to roughly 33,000 T cell genomes, went into each replicate PCR. Purified libraries were quantified with a Qubit 3.0 fluorometer, sized on a Bioanalyzer 2100, and re-quantified with the KAPA Library Quantification kit. Each immunoSEQ 96-well plate was sequenced on its own single-read 150-cycle Illumina NextSeq 550 flow cell. The study's processing was this. The immunoSEQ output contained only junctional sequences without quality scores, so filtering could not match that applied to full-length reads. To assign V/J genes and CDR3, sequences were annotated against IMGT germline references using PyIR, a Python wrapper for IgBLAST v1.9. Any read was removed if the V/J assignment was weak (E-value above 1e-6), the CDR3 was missing, or the read contained stop codons, out-of-frame junctions, or ambiguous translated residues. A V3J clonotype was defined by an identical inferred V gene, J gene, and CDR3 amino acid sequence. Percentage overlap between repertoires was calculated by dividing the number of shared unique clonotypes by the size of the smaller repertoire. Three approaches were used to assess repertoire richness: RTK rarefaction, the Chao1 estimator, and Recon v2.1 estimates of unobserved clonotypes. OLGA was used to compute generation probabilities for all TCRbeta clonotypes that the gDNA method yielded from a handful of donors. In TCRdb, the immuneACCESS table is reduced to in-frame sequences with V and J assigned. These tables do not hold every clone; where another copy was compared, an unresolved V gene accounts for under half, and the others remain unexplained. D and trimming come from the DNA, and the V and J calls and clone size come from that table. The table for this sample lists millions of clones; roughly 94% of them were counted only once. Approximately 1.2% of the sample is in the top ten clones.

Remarks on this clone: Its antigen is currently not known. Base qualities are not at hand, and no much larger clone is one base apart.

For the CD8 naive samples, CD45RO-negative cells were positively selected for CCR7, yielding a CD45RA+CCR7+ population from which TemRA cells were excluded. The donors were healthy, HIV-negative adults who had no recently reported acute infections or vaccinations. Only Caucasian adults living in Nashville, Tennessee, USA were represented among the donors. Blood was obtained by leukapheresis, after which PBMCs were separated by Ficoll-Histopaque density gradient centrifugation and cryopreserved in liquid nitrogen vapor phase. Analytical flow cytometry was used to check the purity and quantity of each magnetically sorted T cell population. Each sorted fraction had its genomic DNA isolated and then quantified by UV absorbance on a Nanodrop 2000c. Beyond this particular receptor, the publication reports: Rarefaction of sorted-subset datasets indicated incomplete sequencing despite the large sequencing depth. Pairwise subsampling led to the expectation that sequencing depth would affect the degree of clonotype sharing among donors. Compared with non-shared clonotypes, the clonotypes found in all four sorted-subset donors had higher generation probabilities. Estimated clonotype richness was generally larger for naive than for memory subsets. When a handful of donors were compared, the shared fraction of clonotypes was about 5% for naive CD4, 3.5% to 4% for naive CD8, 2% to 2.5% for memory CD4, and 0.4% for memory CD8. Only blood was sampled, and tissue TCR repertoires likely differ from those in blood. Because the study included only a small number of donors, the genetic and exposure-history diversity represented was limited.

CDR3 length: 12 amino acids, cysteine to phenylalanine. The sequence is cut down to CDR3 DNA, 36 bases in frame from base 1. At the junction V is shortened by 5 bases and J by 5 bases, with 13 bases in between. Looking up the germline V gene (reference sequence) yields CDR1 GTSNPN and CDR2 SVGIG. This clonotype was sampled from a man between 18 and 29 years old in good health. The sample was naive CD8+ T cells sorted from blood. The cell subset or site label of this sample denotes: CD45RA+CCR7+. Rearrangement joined TRBV30 to TRBJ2-7, with the D gene too uncertain to name. The nucleotide sequence reads as follows: TGTGCCTGGGGGGAAGGGATTCACGAGCAGTACTTC. It codes for CAWGEGIHEQYF.